Presented here are 31 T cell receptor beta chains from one specimen sequenced in a study of T cells expressing NK-cell markers (TCRdb year 2020). Preparation of the library involved 5' RACE. The sequencer listed for this sample is Illumina HiSeq 2000. TCRdb reprocessed the sequencing reads and holds a single record per CDR3 protein sequence, with no DNA. The table for this sample shows under 500,000 distinct CDR3 sequences. Clones ranked in the top ten supply 7.3% of the sample. The sample taken for sequencing was blood T cells: a sorted CD56 or NKG2C T cell subset, CD4+ or CD8+ T cells, or bulk PBMC T cells (not recorded which). All receptors derive from a woman aged 18-70 years in good health.

The chain links TRBV12-3 or TRBV12-4 to TRBJ2-3; TCRdb outputs TRBD2, but without DNA this stays unchecked. CDR3 length: 15 residues. This CDR3 reads CASSLYSGSADTQYF.

The J gene is TRBJ2-7, the V gene TRBV6-5. This CDR3 has 15 residues. The germline gives CDR1 MNHEY, CDR2 SVGAGI. CDR3 region: CASGSGDLSSYEQYF.

CDR3 in amino acids: CSARQGARVTEAFF. V and J are TRBV20-1 and TRBJ1-1; TCRdb lists TRBD1, though no DNA is available to test this call. The CDR3 totals 14 residues. The V gene's germline CDR1 is DFQATT and CDR2 SNEGSKA (reference sequence).

The chain joins TRBV24-1 to TRBJ2-2; the TCRdb call, TRBD1, lacks DNA for checking. Germline assignment: CDR1 KGHDR and CDR2 SFDVKD. This CDR3 has 16 amino acids. This CDR3 is CATSDPGQSGQRELFF.

The gene calls are TRBV4-3 and TRBJ1-1; lacking DNA, the TRBD1 call made by TCRdb goes unchecked. Germline V gene data show CDR1 as LGHNA and CDR2 as YSLEER. The CDR3 is 15 amino acids. CDR3 amino acids: CASSQDPQGYTEAFF.

The chain has TRBV20-1 and TRBJ2-1; TCRdb indicates TRBD2, and absent DNA this call remains unverified. Germline V gene lookup returns CDR1 DFQATT and CDR2 SNEGSKA (reference sequence). The CDR3 runs 18 residues. The CDR3 spells CSARDLSGRETSYNEQFF.

The chain has TRBV30 and TRBJ1-6; TCRdb outputs TRBD1, but without DNA this stays unchecked. The CDR3 is 15 residues long. CDR1 is GTSNPN and CDR2 is SVGIG in the germline V gene (reference sequence). Here the CDR3 reads CAWSGGQRFGSPLHF.

The CDR3 reads CASSLRVGSPPSTDTQYF. This chain joins TRBV12-3 or TRBV12-4 and TRBJ2-3; the TCRdb D gene call, TRBD2, has no DNA to confirm it. CDR3 length equals 18 residues.

The rearrangement links TRBV7-2 to TRBJ1-1; the D call of TRBD1 rests on TCRdb alone, since no DNA is present to check it. This CDR3 region has 15 residues. In germline, CDR1 is SGHTA, CDR2 FQGNSA. CDR3 residues: CASSLAARANTEAFF. The variable domain in full, completed from reference TRBV7-2 and TRBJ1-1, reads GAGVSQSPSNKVTEKGKDVELRCDPISGHTALYWYRQSLGQGLEFLIYFQGNSAPDKSGLPSDRFSAERTGGSVSTLTIQRTQQEDSAVYLCASSLAARANTEAFFGQGTRLTVV.

The chain combines TRBV29-1 with TRBJ2-2. CDR1 SQVTM and CDR2 ANQGSEA come from the germline V gene. The CDR3 extends over 13 amino acids. CDR3: CSVEARNTGELFF.

This chain connects TRBV5-4 to TRBJ2-5; TCRdb proposes TRBD2, but this gene call is untestable without DNA. The CDR3 loop spans 16 amino acids. Germline values: CDR1 SGHNT, CDR2 YYREEE (reference sequence). The CDR3 protein is CASSLALAGAGETQYF.

The genes are TRBV29-1 and TRBJ1-1; there is no DNA to check the TCRdb D call of TRBD1. CDR1 and CDR2 from the germline V gene are SQVTM and ANQGSEA. The CDR3 spans 15 residues. CDR3: CSVHTRQSLNTEAFF.

The rearrangement links TRBV6-2 or TRBV6-3 to TRBJ2-7; TCRdb names TRBD2, which stays unverified in the absence of DNA. The CDR3 sequence is 14 residues long. The germline CDR1 and CDR2 sequences are MNHEY and SVGEGT. The chain's CDR3 is CASGRSGPAYEQYF.

The chain couples TRBV6-1 to TRBJ1-1. The CDR3 covers 13 residues. CDR1 is MNHNS, CDR2 SASEGT, per germline. Here the CDR3 reads CASRRTVNTEAFF.

The chain uses TRBV9 and TRBJ2-1. The CDR3 is 11 amino acids. Germline lookup yields CDR1 SGDLS and CDR2 YYNGEE. This CDR3 is CASSVGREQFF.

The rearrangement joins TRBV4-3 to TRBJ1-6. This CDR3 contains 15 residues. Germline V gene lookup returns CDR1 LGHNA and CDR2 YSLEER. CDR3 sequence: CASSQDVADGSPLHF.

The V and J genes are TRBV18 and TRBJ2-3; the TRBD2 assignment by TCRdb is unverifiable without DNA. Germline V gives CDR1 KGHSH, CDR2 LQKENI. CDR3 length equals 13 residues. This chain's CDR3 is CASSPQGRNTQYF.

This CDR3 reads CASSLLADSYEQYF. The V gene is TRBV7-6, the J gene TRBJ2-7. Germline CDR1 and CDR2: SGHVS and FNYEAQ. This CDR3 contains 14 residues.

The chain links TRBV29-1 to TRBJ2-7; TCRdb outputs TRBD1, but without DNA this stays unchecked. Germline loops: CDR1 SQVTM, CDR2 ANQGSEA. CDR3 size: 12 residues. The CDR3 reads CSAELAGYEQYF.

The chain links TRBV6-1 to TRBJ1-1. Germline V gene data show CDR1 as MNHNS and CDR2 as SASEGT. The CDR3 consists of 14 residues. CDR3 in amino acids: CASKRGRMNTEAFF.

The J gene is TRBJ1-1, the V gene TRBV18; absent DNA, TCRdb's TRBD1 call cannot be checked. This CDR3 is 13 amino acids long. Germline CDR1 KGHSH, CDR2 LQKENI. CDR3 loop: CASSPPGPREAFF.

V and J are TRBV20-1 and TRBJ1-5; the D call from TCRdb, TRBD1, cannot be confirmed without DNA. Germline V gives CDR1 DFQATT, CDR2 SNEGSKA (reference sequence). The CDR3 runs 14 residues. CDR3 amino acids: CSATQTGGNQPQHF.

This chain links TRBV7-9 with TRBJ1-2; without DNA, the TCRdb call of TRBD1 cannot be checked. CDR3 length: 14 amino acids. Per the germline V gene, CDR1 is SEHNR and CDR2 is FQNEAQ (reference sequence). CDR3 in amino acids: CASSSRTENYGYTF.

The V and J genes are TRBV29-1 and TRBJ2-1; TCRdb picks TRBD2, but there is no DNA to check that call. Germline CDR1 SQVTM, CDR2 ANQGSEA. The CDR3 spans 14 residues. The CDR3 protein is CSVGPRLASNEQFF.

This chain uses TRBV7-3 with TRBJ2-2. Germline V gene data show CDR1 as SGHTA and CDR2 as FQGTGA. The CDR3 totals 13 residues. The CDR3: CASRGQNTGELFF. Using reference TRBV7-3 and TRBJ2-2 for the parts outside the CDR3, the full variable domain is GAGVSQTPSNKVTEKGKYVELRCDPISGHTALYWYRQSLGQGPEFLIYFQGTGAADDSGLPNDRFFAVRPEGSVSTLKIQRTERGDSAVYLCASRGQNTGELFFGEGSRLTVL.

The chain recombines TRBV5-4 with TRBJ2-6; TCRdb returns TRBD2, unconfirmable since there is no DNA. CDR1 SGHNT and CDR2 YYREEE come from the germline V gene (reference sequence). This CDR3 has 17 residues. The CDR3: CASSWGASASGANVLTF.

The chain carries TRBV10-3 and TRBJ1-1; TCRdb's assignment of TRBD1 cannot be checked, as there is no DNA. CDR1 and CDR2 from the germline V gene are ENHRY and SYGVKD. The CDR3 runs to 13 residues. The CDR3: CATHGGGNTEAFF.

This chain joins TRBV19 and TRBJ2-3; the D call of TRBD1 rests on TCRdb alone, since no DNA is present to check it. The CDR3 spans 13 residues. The germline V gene has CDR1 LNHDA and CDR2 SQIVND (reference sequence). CDR3: CASRRGGMDTQYF.

The chain combines TRBV29-1 with TRBJ1-1. The V gene's germline CDR1 is SQVTM and CDR2 ANQGSEA. The CDR3 sequence is 11 residues long. The CDR3 protein is CSVRPNTEAFF.

V gene TRBV20-1 combines with J gene TRBJ1-1; as DNA is missing, the TRBD1 call by TCRdb cannot be tested. Germline lookup yields CDR1 DFQATT and CDR2 SNEGSKA (reference sequence). The CDR3 runs 12 residues. The CDR3 loop is CSGSQGTPEAFF.

The V and J genes are TRBV20-1 and TRBJ2-7. The CDR3 has 11 residues. Germline CDR1 is DFQATT and CDR2 is SNEGSKA (reference sequence). The CDR3 is CSANDHYEQYF.